This TCR beta chain was obtained from a study of cytotoxic CD8 clonotypes in ibrutinib-treated CLL. Looking at the study overall: Patient counts were 11 relapsed/refractory, under 16 treatment-naive and fewer than 18 IGHV unmutated.

About this clone: As yet, its antigen is unknown.

CDR1 is MGHDK and CDR2 is SYGVNS in the germline V gene. The CDR3 is 12 amino acids. Trimming removed 8 bases at V and 5 bases at J, with 11 bases between. Sequencing was designed to attain a depth spanning 1 in 200,000 to 1 in 1 million T cells. Only in-frame clones appear in the TCRdb table, and some are missing; sequencing was by immunoSEQ multiplex PCR. The sample carries 97,000 or so clones, approximately 78% recorded once. Whole-study results and caveats: A difference in sampling times existed between sustained-remission and progressing patients. Rare overall, public clonotypes shrank or held steady under therapy.

The clonotype comes from a human donor with chronic lymphocytic leukemia. The sample in question was PBMCs, obtained after 12 months of ibrutinib treatment. J is TRBJ2-3 and V is TRBV25-1, with D possibly TRBD2 on 5 matching bases. In nucleotides, the CDR3 is TGTGCCAGCCGAGGGCATCAAGATACGCAGTATTTT. Translated: CASRGHQDTQYF.